This T cell receptor (beta chain) was recorded in a study of CD8 T cells in ankylosing spondylitis (dated 2017 in TCRdb). In the study overall: The study profiled T cell receptor beta repertoires in healthy donors and ankylosing spondylitis patients to find disease-linked TCR variants. Samples of peripheral blood were taken, and for ankylosing spondylitis patients, synovial fluid was collected as well. The full study cohort was made up of approximately 27 ankylosing spondylitis patients and 95 to 130 healthy donors. Overall results and qualifications from the work: Some motif variants were previously reported in synovial fluid and blood of reactive arthritis patients, suggesting common disease-initiation mechanisms. Blood from ankylosing spondylitis patients appeared to be characterized by a TCR beta motif made up of under 10 highly homologous amino acid variants. In peripheral blood, the disease-linked clones were found at relatively low frequencies and had a CD8+ phenotype. According to the report, matched synovial fluid samples from ankylosing spondylitis patients were significantly enriched for the disease-linked clones.

Turning to this clonotype: The clone's antigen remains unknown. Base-call qualities are not available, and no considerably larger clone is one nucleotide away.

The germline V and J ends show losses of 6 bases and 3 bases respectively, and no gene match explains 3 bases of the junction. CDR1 KGHDR and CDR2 SFDVKD were looked up in the germline V gene. From cysteine to phenylalanine, the CDR3 is 14 amino acids long. Just the 42-base CDR3 DNA is kept, in frame starting at base 1. The sequencing machine was an Illumina HiSeq 2500. Quantitative 5'-RACE with molecular barcodes was used to prepare TCR beta libraries. The authors' analysis ran thus. To identify disease-linked TCR variants, a new computational method was used, one built on a probabilistic model of VDJ rearrangement. TCRdb reprocessed the public reads (quality trimming at Q25 with fastp, clone calling with MiXCR) and kept in-frame beta chains. Rows matching on CDR3 protein sequence are summarized as one entry with the most common DNA and genes. TCRdb's processing, not the authors' own work, is the source of the V and J calls. Within this sample are approximately 300,000 distinct CDR3 sequences, with around 8% of them counted one time only. The leading ten clones occupy just over 14% of the sample.

Sequenced: blood, either unsorted or a sorted T cell fraction (not recorded which). The chain links TRBV24-1 with TRBJ2-1; 8 of the junction bases match TRBD2. This sequence originates from a male donor with ankylosing spondylitis. The DNA reads as follows: TGTGCCACCAGTAACGGGAGGGGCTACAATGAGCAGTTCTTC. Its translation is CATSNGRGYNEQFF.